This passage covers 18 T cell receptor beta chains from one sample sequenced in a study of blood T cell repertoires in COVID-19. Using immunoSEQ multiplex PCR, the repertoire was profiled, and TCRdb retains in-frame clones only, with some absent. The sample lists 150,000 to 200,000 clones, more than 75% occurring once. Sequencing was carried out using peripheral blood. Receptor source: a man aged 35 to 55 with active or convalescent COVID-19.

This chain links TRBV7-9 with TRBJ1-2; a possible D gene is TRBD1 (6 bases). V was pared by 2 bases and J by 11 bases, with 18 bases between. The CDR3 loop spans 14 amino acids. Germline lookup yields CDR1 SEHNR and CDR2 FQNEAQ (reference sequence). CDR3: CASSLSQGGIRYTF. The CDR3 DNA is TGTGCCAGCAGCTTATCACAGGGCGGAATCCGGTACACCTTC.

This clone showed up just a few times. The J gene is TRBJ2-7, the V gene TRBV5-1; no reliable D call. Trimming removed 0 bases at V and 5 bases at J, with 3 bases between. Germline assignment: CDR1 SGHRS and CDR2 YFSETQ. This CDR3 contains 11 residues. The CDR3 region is CASSLANEQYF. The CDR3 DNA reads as TGCGCCAGCAGCTTGGCTAACGAGCAGTACTTC.

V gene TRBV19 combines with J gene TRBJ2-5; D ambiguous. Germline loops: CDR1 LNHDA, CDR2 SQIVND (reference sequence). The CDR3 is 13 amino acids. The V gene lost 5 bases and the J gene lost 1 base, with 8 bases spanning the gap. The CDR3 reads CASSAEFQETQYF. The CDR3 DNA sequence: TGTGCCAGTAGTGCAGAATTCCAAGAGACCCAGTACTTC.

The CDR3 loop is CASSRSLGYEQYF. The CDR3 DNA reads as TGTGCCAGCTCGCGGAGTTTAGGATACGAGCAGTACTTC. The rearrangement joins TRBV6-5 to TRBJ2-7; D ambiguous. Per germline, CDR1 MNHEY and CDR2 SVGAGI. CDR3 size: 13 residues. Trimming took off 8 bases at V and 4 bases at J, with 15 bases between the two ends.

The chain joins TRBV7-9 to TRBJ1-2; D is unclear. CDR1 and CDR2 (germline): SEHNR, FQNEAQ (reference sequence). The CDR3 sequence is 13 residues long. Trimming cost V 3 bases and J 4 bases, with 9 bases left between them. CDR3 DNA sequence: TGTGCCAGCAGCTTTGGCGGCGCCTATGGCTACACCTTC. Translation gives CASSFGGAYGYTF. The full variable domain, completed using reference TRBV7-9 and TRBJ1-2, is DTGVSQNPRHKITKRGQNVTFRCDPISEHNRLYWYRQTLGQGPEFLTYFQNEAQLEKSRLLSDRFSAERPKGSFSTLEIQRTEQGDSAMYLCASSFGGAYGYTFGSGTRLTVV.

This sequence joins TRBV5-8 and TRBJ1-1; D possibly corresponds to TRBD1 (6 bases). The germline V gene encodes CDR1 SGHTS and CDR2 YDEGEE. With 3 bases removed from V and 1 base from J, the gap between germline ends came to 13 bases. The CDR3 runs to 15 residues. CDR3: CASSSTTGPNTEAFF. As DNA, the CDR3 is TGTGCCAGCAGCTCGACGACAGGACCGAACACTGAAGCTTTCTTT. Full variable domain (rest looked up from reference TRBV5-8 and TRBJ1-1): EAGVTQSPTHLIKTRGQQATLRCSPISGHTSVYWYQQALGLGLQFLLWYDEGEERNRGNFPPRFSGRQFPNYSSELNVNALELEDSALYLCASSSTTGPNTEAFFGQGTRLTVV.

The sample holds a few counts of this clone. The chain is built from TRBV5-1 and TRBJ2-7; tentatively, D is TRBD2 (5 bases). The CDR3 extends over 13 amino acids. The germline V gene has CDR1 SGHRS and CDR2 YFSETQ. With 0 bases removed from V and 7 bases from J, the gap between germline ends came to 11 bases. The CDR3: CASSLEARREQYF. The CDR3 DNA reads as TGCGCCAGCAGCTTGGAGGCCCGGAGGGAGCAGTACTTC.

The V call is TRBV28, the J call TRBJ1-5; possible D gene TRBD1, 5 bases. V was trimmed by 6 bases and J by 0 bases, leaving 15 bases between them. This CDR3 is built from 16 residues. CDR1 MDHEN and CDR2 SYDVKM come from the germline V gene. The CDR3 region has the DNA TGTGCCAGCAGCACACTAGGGGACTATAGCAATCAGCCCCAGCATTTT. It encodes CASSTLGDYSNQPQHF. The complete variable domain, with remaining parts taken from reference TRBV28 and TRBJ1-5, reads DVKVTQSSRYLVKRTGEKVFLECVQDMDHENMFWYRQDPGLGLRLIYFSYDVKMKEKGDIPEGYSVSREKKERFSLILESASTNQTSMYLCASSTLGDYSNQPQHFGDGTRLSIL.

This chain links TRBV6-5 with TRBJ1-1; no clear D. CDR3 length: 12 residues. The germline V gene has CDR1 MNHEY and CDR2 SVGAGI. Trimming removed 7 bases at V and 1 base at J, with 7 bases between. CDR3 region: CASTQSNTEAFF. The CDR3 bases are TGTGCCAGCACGCAGTCGAACACTGAAGCTTTCTTT.

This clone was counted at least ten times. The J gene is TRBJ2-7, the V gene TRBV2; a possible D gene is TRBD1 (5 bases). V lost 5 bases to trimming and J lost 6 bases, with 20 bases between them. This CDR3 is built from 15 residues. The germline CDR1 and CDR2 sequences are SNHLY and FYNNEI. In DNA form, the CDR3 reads TGTGCCAGCAGTTCCCCACAGGTATCCCCCGGCGAGCAGTACTTC. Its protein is CASSSPQVSPGEQYF.

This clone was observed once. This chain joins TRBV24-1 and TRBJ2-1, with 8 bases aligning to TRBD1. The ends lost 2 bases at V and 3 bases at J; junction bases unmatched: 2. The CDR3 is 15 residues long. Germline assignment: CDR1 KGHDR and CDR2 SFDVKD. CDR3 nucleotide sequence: TGTGCCACCAGTGATTCGGACAGGGTCTACAATGAGCAGTTCTTC. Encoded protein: CATSDSDRVYNEQFF.

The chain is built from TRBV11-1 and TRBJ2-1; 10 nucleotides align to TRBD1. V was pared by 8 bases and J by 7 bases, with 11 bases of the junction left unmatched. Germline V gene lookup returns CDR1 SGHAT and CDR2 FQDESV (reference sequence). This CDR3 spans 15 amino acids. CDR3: CASGAWDRGRNEQFF. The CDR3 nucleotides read TGTGCCAGCGGAGCCTGGGACAGGGGAAGAAATGAGCAGTTCTTC.

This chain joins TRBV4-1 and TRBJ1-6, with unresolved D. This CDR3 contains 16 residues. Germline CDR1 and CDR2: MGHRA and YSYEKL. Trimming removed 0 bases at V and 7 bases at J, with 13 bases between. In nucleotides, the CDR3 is TGCGCCAGCAGCCAAGATGCCAGTTGGGCAAATTCACCCCTCCACTTT. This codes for CASSQDASWANSPLHF.

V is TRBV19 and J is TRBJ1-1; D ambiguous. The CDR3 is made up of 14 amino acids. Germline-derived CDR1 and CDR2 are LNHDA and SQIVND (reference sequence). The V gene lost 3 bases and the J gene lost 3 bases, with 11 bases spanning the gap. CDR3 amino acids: CASSMRGSHTEAFF. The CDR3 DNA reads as TGTGCCAGTAGTATGAGAGGGTCTCACACTGAAGCTTTCTTT.

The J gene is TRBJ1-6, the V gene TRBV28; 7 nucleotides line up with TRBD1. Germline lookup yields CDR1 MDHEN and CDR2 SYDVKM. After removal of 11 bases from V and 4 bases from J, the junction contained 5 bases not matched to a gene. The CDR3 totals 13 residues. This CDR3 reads CAGRQGYNSPLHF. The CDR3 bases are TGTGCCGGAAGACAGGGTTATAATTCACCCCTCCACTTT. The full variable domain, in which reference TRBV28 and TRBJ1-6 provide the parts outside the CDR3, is DVKVTQSSRYLVKRTGEKVFLECVQDMDHENMFWYRQDPGLGLRLIYFSYDVKMKEKGDIPEGYSVSREKKERFSLILESASTNQTSMYLCAGRQGYNSPLHFGNGTRLTVT.

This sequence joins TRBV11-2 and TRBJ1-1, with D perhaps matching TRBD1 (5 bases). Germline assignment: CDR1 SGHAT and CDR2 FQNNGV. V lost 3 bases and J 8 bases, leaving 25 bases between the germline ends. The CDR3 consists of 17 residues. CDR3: CASSFDTLRGRFLEAFF. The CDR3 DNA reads TGTGCCAGCAGCTTCGATACACTCCGGGGGAGGTTCTTGGAAGCTTTCTTT.

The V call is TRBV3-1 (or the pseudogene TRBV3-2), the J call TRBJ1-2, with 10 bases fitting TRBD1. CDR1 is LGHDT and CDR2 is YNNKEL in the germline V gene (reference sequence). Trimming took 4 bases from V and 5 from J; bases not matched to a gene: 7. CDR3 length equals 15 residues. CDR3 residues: CASSLYGQGGYGYTF. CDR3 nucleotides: TGTGCCAGCAGCCTATATGGACAGGGGGGGTATGGCTACACCTTC.

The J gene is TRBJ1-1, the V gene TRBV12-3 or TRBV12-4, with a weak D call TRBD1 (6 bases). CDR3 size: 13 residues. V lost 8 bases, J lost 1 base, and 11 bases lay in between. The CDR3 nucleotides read TGTGCCAGCCGTGGGGGACAGAACACTGAAGCTTTCTTT. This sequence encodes CASRGGQNTEAFF.